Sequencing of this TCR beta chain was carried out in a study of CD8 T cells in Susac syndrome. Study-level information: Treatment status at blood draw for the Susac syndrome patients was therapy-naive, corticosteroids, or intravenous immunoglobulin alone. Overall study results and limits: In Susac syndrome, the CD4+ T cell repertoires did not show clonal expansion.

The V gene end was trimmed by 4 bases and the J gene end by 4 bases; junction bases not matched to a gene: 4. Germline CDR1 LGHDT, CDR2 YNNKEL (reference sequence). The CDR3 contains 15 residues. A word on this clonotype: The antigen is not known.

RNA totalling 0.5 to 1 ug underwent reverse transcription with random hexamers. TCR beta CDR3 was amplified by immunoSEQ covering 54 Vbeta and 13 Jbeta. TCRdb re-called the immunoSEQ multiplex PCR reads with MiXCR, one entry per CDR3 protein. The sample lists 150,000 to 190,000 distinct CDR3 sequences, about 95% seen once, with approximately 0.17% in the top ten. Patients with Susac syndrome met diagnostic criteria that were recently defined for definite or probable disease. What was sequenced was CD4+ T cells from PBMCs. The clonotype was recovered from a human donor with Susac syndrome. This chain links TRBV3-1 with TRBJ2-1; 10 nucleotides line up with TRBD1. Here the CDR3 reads CASSLGQGRYNEQFF. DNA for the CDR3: TGTGCCAGCAGCCTGGGACAGGGGAGGTACAATGAGCAGTTCTTC.